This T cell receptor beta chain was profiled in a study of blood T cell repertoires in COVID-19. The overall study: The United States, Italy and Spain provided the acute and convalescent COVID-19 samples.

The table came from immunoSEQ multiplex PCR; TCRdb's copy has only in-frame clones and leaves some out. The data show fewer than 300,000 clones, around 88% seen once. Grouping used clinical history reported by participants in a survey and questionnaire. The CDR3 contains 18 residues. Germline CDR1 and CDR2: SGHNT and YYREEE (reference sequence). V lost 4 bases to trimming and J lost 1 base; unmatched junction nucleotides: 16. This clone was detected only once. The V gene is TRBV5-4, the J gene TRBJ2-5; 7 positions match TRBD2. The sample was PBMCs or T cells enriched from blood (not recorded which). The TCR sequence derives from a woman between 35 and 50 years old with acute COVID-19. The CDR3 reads CASSQSVGGGSVQETQYF. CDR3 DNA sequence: TGTGCCAGCAGCCAAAGTGTAGGTGGCGGGAGTGTCCAAGAGACCCAGTACTTC.